The 10 T cell receptor beta chains below come from one sample, sequenced in a study of cytomegalovirus exposure and HLA in healthy donors. Clones were read by immunoSEQ multiplex PCR, and TCRdb kept only the in-frame ones, dropping some. The sample contains 90,000 to 130,000 clones, more than 90% of which appear only once. Sequencing used PBMCs. Receptor source: a woman aged 18-35 years in good health and CMV-seronegative.

As concerns this clone: One junction end does not reproduce the germline sequence, and a read error may be involved. The chain is built from TRBV7-8 and TRBJ2-1; 8 bases fit TRBD2. The germline V gene encodes CDR1 SGHVS and CDR2 FQNEAQ. CDR3 length equals 17 residues. CDR3 coding DNA: TGTGCCAGTAGCTCCATCTCCCTAGCGGGTTGGGACAATGAGCAGTTCTTC. This encodes CASSSISLAGWDNEQFF. Supplemented by reference TRBV7-8 and TRBJ2-1, the full variable domain reads GAGVSQSPRYKVAKRGQDVALRCDPISGHVSLFWYQQALGQGPEFLTYFQNEAQLDKSGLPSDRFFAERPEGSVSTLKIQRTQQEDSAVYLCASSSISLAGWDNEQFFGPGTRLTVL.

V is TRBV2 and J is TRBJ1-1; possibly TRBD1 for D (6 bases). V dropped 6 bases and J dropped 3 bases, with 17 bases sitting between them. The CDR3 extends over 15 amino acids. The germline V gene has CDR1 SNHLY and CDR2 FYNNEI. CDR3 in amino acids: CASRDEQTGYTEAFF. CDR3 nucleotide sequence: TGTGCCAGCAGAGACGAGCAGACAGGATACACTGAAGCTTTCTTT.

The rearrangement links TRBV18 to TRBJ1-2; D perhaps matches TRBD1 (6 bases). V was pared by 3 bases and J by 2 bases, with 13 bases between. Germline lookup yields CDR1 KGHSH and CDR2 LQKENI. The CDR3 is made up of 15 amino acids. This CDR3 is CASSPVDRPNYGYTF. For the CDR3, the DNA is TGTGCCAGCTCACCGGTGGACAGACCCAACTATGGCTACACCTTC.

For this clone: This sample also contains other DNA sequences that code for the same CDR3. The chain couples TRBV27 to TRBJ1-1, with unresolved D. CDR1 MNHEY and CDR2 SMNVEV come from the germline V gene (reference sequence). There are 13 residues in the CDR3. V was trimmed by 3 bases and J by 1 base, leaving 6 bases between them. The CDR3 coding sequence is TGTGCCAGCAGTTTCTCAGGGAACACTGAAGCTTTCTTT. It translates to CASSFSGNTEAFF.

The genes are TRBV11-2 and TRBJ2-1; 10 bases line up with TRBD2. The J segment lost 6 bases and the V segment lost 5 bases, leaving 7 bases of the junction unmatched. The CDR3 is 15 amino acids. Per germline, CDR1 SGHAT and CDR2 FQNNGV. CDR3 loop: CASSTQRGGFNEQFF. In nucleotides, the CDR3 is TGTGCCAGCAGCACGCAGCGGGGGGGCTTCAATGAGCAGTTCTTC.

The chain is built from TRBV29-1 and TRBJ2-1, with 8 bases that match TRBD1. Germline values: CDR1 SQVTM, CDR2 ANQGSEA. V lost 4 bases to trimming and J lost 4 bases; unmatched junction nucleotides: 6. The CDR3 runs to 14 residues. This chain's CDR3 is CSVALGQAYNEQFF. Here the CDR3 DNA reads TGCAGCGTTGCCTTGGGACAGGCGTACAATGAGCAGTTCTTC.

This chain joins TRBV7-2 and TRBJ2-7, with D perhaps TRBD2 (5 bases). The CDR3 spans 13 residues. Germline V gives CDR1 SGHTA, CDR2 FQGNSA. V gave up 6 bases and J gave up 6 bases, with 15 bases separating them. CDR3 sequence reads: CASSRSYGVEQYF. In DNA, the CDR3 is TGTGCCAGCAGTCGTTCCTACGGGGTCGAGCAGTACTTC. Full variable domain (missing parts from reference TRBV7-2 and TRBJ2-7): GAGVSQSPSNKVTEKGKDVELRCDPISGHTALYWYRQSLGQGLEFLIYFQGNSAPDKSGLPSDRFSAERTGGSVSTLTIQRTQQEDSAVYLCASSRSYGVEQYFGPGTRLTVT.

The chain links TRBV5-6 to TRBJ2-4; 12 nucleotides line up with TRBD1. The CDR3 spans 18 residues. Germline V gene data show CDR1 as SGHDT and CDR2 as YYEEEE. Trimming took 4 bases from V and 1 from J; bases not matched to a gene: 9. The CDR3 reads CASSRPGQGAGAKNIQYF. The CDR3 DNA sequence: TGTGCCAGCAGCAGGCCGGGACAGGGGGCCGGTGCCAAAAACATTCAGTACTTC.

The chain combines TRBV19 with TRBJ2-1, with a tentative D call TRBD1 (6 bases). Looked up from germline, CDR1 is LNHDA and CDR2 is SQIVND (reference sequence). The CDR3 runs 11 residues. Between the trimmed V and J ends, which lost 6 bases and 7 bases, there was a span of 7 bases. This CDR3 reads CASRTGNEQFF. The CDR3 region has the DNA TGTGCCAGTAGGACAGGTAATGAGCAGTTCTTC.

A single count supports this clone. V usage is TRBV5-1 and J usage is TRBJ1-3, with D hard to call. V was clipped by 0 bases and J by 2 bases, with 6 bases between them. The CDR3 totals 14 residues. The V gene's germline CDR1 is SGHRS and CDR2 YFSETQ. The CDR3 loop is CASSLGSAGNTIYF. The CDR3 bases are TGCGCCAGCAGCTTGGGTTCAGCTGGAAACACCATATATTTT.